This T cell receptor beta chain was profiled in a study of T-cell memory formation after mild COVID-19. Constant-segment primers were used for 5'RACE, and the resulting TCR alpha and TCR beta cDNA libraries carried sample barcodes and UMIs. TCRdb analysed the 5' RACE reads with MiXCR anew, one entry per CDR3 protein. The profile shows under 450,000 distinct CDR3 sequences, 20% to 25% of them singletons. Looked up from germline, CDR1 is LGHDT and CDR2 is YNNKEL (reference sequence). The V and J ends lost 0 bases and 5 bases respectively, with 10 bases between them. The length of the CDR3 is 14 residues.

The receptor's source is a man between 18 and 29 years old who had mild COVID-19 (a few samples of this study predate the infection). Cell type and time point are not known. The specimen sequenced was PBMCs or a T cell subset sorted from them (not recorded which). The V call is TRBV3-1, the J call TRBJ2-5; D gene uncertain. CDR3 amino acids: CASSQDGEWETQYF. DNA for the CDR3: TGTGCCAGCAGCCAAGACGGAGAGTGGGAGACCCAGTACTTC.